Described below is a single T cell receptor (beta chain) sequence and its context. The data were obtained in a study of cytotoxic CD8 clonotypes in ibrutinib-treated CLL. The CDR3 consists of 17 residues. V lost 3 bases and J lost 6; bases outside the gene matches: 9. Germline assignment: CDR1 SGHTA and CDR2 FQGNSA. Sequencing was performed with immunoSEQ multiplex PCR; in TCRdb, only in-frame clones are kept and a portion is missing. This sample has approximately 92,000 clones, with roughly three quarters found just once. This TCR derives from a human donor with chronic lymphocytic leukemia. Sequenced material: PBMCs, taken after 24 months of ibrutinib treatment. The gene calls are TRBV7-2 and TRBJ2-3; the match to TRBD2 covers 13 bases. CDR3 sequence reads: CASSFRKGTSGADTQYF. CDR3 DNA: TGTGCCAGCAGCTTTCGCAAAGGGACTAGCGGGGCTGATACGCAGTATTTT.